The entry below gives a single TCR beta chain sequence along with its context. Generated by immunoSEQ multiplex PCR, the TCRdb table keeps only in-frame clones and is missing some. Of about 240,000 clones in the sample, approximately 86% are singletons; the top ten hold roughly 1.2%. This record comes from a study of cytomegalovirus exposure and HLA in healthy donors. The sequence was obtained from a woman in her twenties or thirties in good health and CMV-seropositive. The sequenced sample was PBMCs.

CDR3 nucleotides: TGTGCCAGCTCGGTGCAGGGGGGAGATACGCAGTATTTT. This codes for CASSVQGGDTQYF. V and J are TRBV18 and TRBJ2-3; TRBD1 might be the D (7 bases). The V and J ends lost 6 bases and 5 bases respectively, with 12 bases between them. The CDR3 runs 13 residues. In germline, CDR1 is KGHSH, CDR2 LQKENI.